This T cell receptor beta chain was captured by sequencing in a study of blood T cell repertoires in COVID-19. Across the study: Donors in the United States, Italy and Spain gave samples during acute or convalescent COVID-19. T cells, B-cell-depleted T cells, or PBMCs supplied cDNA or gDNA.

V was trimmed by 6 bases and J by 7 bases, leaving 10 bases between them. Germline CDR1 is LNHDA and CDR2 is SQIVND (reference sequence). The CDR3 totals 12 residues. Authors' analysis steps: Quantification of nucleated cells was approximated via reference gene primer amplification. Using immunoSEQ multiplex PCR, the repertoire was profiled, and TCRdb retains in-frame clones only, with some absent. The V and J calls and clone size were taken over from that table, and D and trimming were inferred from the DNA. The table shows more than 95,000 clones, with roughly 81% occurring only once. The sample was peripheral blood. The clonotype comes from a woman aged 70 to 79 with acute or convalescent COVID-19. V usage is TRBV19 and J usage is TRBJ1-5; D might be TRBD1 (5 bases). The CDR3 sequence is CASREGRQPQHF. Written as DNA, the CDR3 is TGTGCCAGTAGGGAGGGACGACAGCCCCAGCATTTT.